Each of the 8 T cell receptor beta chains below was sequenced from the same sample in a study of CD8+ T cells in alopecia areata. cDNA serving as the sequencing template came from extracted, reverse transcribed RNA. The protocol was immunoSEQ multiplex PCR, while the TCRdb copy is restricted to in-frame clones and leaves out a portion. Here the sample spans 89,000 or so clones, about 53% being singletons. The material sequenced was NKG2D-high CD8+ T cells sorted from blood. The receptors come from a human donor with alopecia areata.

In its sample, this clone was seen a few times. This rearrangement joins TRBV18 to TRBJ1-1; D is possibly TRBD1 (6 bases). The germline gives CDR1 KGHSH, CDR2 LQKENI. V lost 2 bases and J 1 base, leaving 14 bases between the germline ends. The CDR3 length is 16 residues. The CDR3 loop is CASSPRPWTANTEAFF. The CDR3 DNA sequence: TGTGCCAGCTCACCAAGACCCTGGACAGCGAACACTGAAGCTTTCTTT.

The genes are TRBV7-9 and TRBJ1-2, with D possibly being TRBD1 (5 bases). Germline V gene lookup returns CDR1 SEHNR and CDR2 FQNEAQ (reference sequence). This CDR3 region has 14 residues. V was trimmed by 5 bases and J by 3 bases, leaving 13 bases between them. The CDR3 DNA is TGTGCCAGCAGCGAATCCCAGGGAGACTATGGCTACACCTTC. Its protein product is CASSESQGDYGYTF.

The CDR3 spells CSAVPENIQYF. The CDR3, as DNA: TGCAGTGCTGTGCCAGAAAACATTCAGTACTTC. This chain joins TRBV20-1 and TRBJ2-4; D is uncertain. Germline assignment: CDR1 DFQATT and CDR2 SNEGSKA (reference sequence). The CDR3 is 11 amino acids. Trimming took off 5 bases at V and 5 bases at J, with 7 bases between the two ends.

The rearrangement joins TRBV29-1 to TRBJ2-5; 10 bases line up with TRBD2. This CDR3 has 16 residues. Germline V gene lookup returns CDR1 SQVTM and CDR2 ANQGSEA. V trimming: 6 bases; J trimming: 4 bases; junction bases outside the gene matches: 14. CDR3 sequence (DNA): TGCAGCGTCTACGGGGTCCTAGCGGGGGAACGAGAGACCCAGTACTTC. Residues: CSVYGVLAGERETQYF.

This sequence joins TRBV28 and TRBJ2-1, with 8 positions matching TRBD1. The V gene's germline CDR1 is MDHEN and CDR2 SYDVKM. This CDR3 contains 14 residues. V was clipped by 3 bases and J by 7 bases; unmatched bases: 5. CDR3 sequence: CASSFGTGPNEQFF. CDR3 DNA sequence: TGTGCCAGCAGTTTCGGGACAGGCCCTAATGAGCAGTTCTTC.

This clone appeared a few times. The CDR3 carries no conserved terminal phenylalanine or tryptophan, so it likely arises from a read error. Because the CDR3's place on the DNA is in doubt, the DNA is left out and the CDR3 is given as listed by TCRdb. The chain links TRBV28 to TRBJ2-3; TRBD2, the table's D call, was not compared with the DNA. The CDR3 is 12 amino acids in total, end residues counted. Per the germline V gene, CDR1 is MDHEN and CDR2 is SYDVKM. This CDR3 is CASSSLAGELWD.

V gene TRBV4-2 combines with J gene TRBJ2-3, with 9 nucleotides matching TRBD2. Germline values: CDR1 LGHNA, CDR2 YNFKEQ. The CDR3 length is 15 residues. Trimming took 0 bases from V and 4 from J; bases not matched to a gene: 2. As DNA, the CDR3 is TGTGCCAGCAGCCAAGAGCGGGGGGGATCAGATACGCAGTATTTT. Amino acid sequence: CASSQERGGSDTQYF.

This clone was counted a few times. The chain joins TRBV19 to TRBJ1-6; unclear D gene. The CDR3 has 13 residues. V was pared by 3 bases and J by 8 bases, with 8 bases between. Germline loops: CDR1 LNHDA, CDR2 SQIVND (reference sequence). DNA for the CDR3: TGTGCCAGTAGTATTTTCGGGGATTCACCCCTCCACTTT. This encodes CASSIFGDSPLHF.